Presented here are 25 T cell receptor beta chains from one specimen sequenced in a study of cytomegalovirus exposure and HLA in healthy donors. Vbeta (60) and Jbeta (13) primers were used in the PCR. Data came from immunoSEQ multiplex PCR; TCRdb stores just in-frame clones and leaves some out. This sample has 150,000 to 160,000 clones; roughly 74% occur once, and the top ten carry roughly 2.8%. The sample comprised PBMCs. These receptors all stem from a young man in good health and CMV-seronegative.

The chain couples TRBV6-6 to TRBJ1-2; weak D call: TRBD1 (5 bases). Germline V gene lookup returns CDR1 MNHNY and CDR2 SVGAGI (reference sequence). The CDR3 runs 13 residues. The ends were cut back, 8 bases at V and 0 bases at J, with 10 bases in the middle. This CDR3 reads CASRTPSNYGYTF. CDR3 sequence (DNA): TGTGCCAGCCGGACACCTTCTAACTATGGCTACACCTTC.

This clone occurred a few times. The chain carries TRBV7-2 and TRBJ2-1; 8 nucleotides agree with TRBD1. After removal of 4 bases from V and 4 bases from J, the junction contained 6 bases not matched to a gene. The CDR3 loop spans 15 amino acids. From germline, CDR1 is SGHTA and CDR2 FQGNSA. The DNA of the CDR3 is TGTGCCAGCAGCTCCTGGAGACAGGGGTACAATGAGCAGTTCTTC. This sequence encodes CASSSWRQGYNEQFF.

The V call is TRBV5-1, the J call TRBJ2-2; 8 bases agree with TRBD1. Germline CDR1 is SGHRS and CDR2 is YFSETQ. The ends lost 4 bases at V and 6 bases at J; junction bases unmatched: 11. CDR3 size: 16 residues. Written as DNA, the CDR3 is TGCGCCAGCAGCCCAAACGACAGGGGAGTAGCCGGGGAGCTGTTTTTT. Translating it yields CASSPNDRGVAGELFF.

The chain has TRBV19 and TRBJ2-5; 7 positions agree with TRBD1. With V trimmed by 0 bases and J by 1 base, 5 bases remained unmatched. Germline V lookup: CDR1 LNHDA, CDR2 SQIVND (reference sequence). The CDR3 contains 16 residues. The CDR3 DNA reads TGTGCCAGTAGTATAGAGTGGGACAGCACCCAAGAGACCCAGTACTTC. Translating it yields CASSIEWDSTQETQYF. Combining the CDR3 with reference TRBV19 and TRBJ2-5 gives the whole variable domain DGGITQSPKYLFRKEGQNVTLSCEQNLNHDAMYWYRQDPGQGLRLIYYSQIVNDFQKGDIAEGYSVSREKKESFPLTVTSAQKNPTAFYLCASSIEWDSTQETQYFGPGTRLLVL.

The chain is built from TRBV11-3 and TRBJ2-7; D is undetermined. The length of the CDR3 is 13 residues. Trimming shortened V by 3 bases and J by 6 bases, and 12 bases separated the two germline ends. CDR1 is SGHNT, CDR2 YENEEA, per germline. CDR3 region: CASSFLSGTEQYF. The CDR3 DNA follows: TGTGCCAGCAGCTTTTTATCAGGAACCGAGCAGTACTTC.

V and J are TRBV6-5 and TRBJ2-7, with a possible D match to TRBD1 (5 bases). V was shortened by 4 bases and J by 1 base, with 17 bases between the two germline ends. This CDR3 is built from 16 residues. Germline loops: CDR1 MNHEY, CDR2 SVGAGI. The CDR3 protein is CASSLFRQKRSYEQYF. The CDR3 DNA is TGTGCCAGCAGTTTATTTCGACAGAAAAGATCCTACGAGCAGTACTTC.

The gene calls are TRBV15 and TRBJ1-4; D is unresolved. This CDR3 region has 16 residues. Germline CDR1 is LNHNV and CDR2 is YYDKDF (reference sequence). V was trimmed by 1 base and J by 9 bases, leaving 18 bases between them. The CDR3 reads CATSRGGSPGLQKLFF. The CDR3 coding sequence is TGTGCCACCAGCAGAGGAGGGTCCCCAGGCTTGCAAAAACTGTTTTTT.

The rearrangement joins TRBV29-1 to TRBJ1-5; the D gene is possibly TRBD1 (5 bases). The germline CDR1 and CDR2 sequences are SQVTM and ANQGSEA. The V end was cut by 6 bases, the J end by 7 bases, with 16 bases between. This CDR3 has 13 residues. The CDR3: CSVARGEGQPQHF. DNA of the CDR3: TGCAGCGTCGCCCGGGGGGAAGGACAGCCCCAGCATTTT.

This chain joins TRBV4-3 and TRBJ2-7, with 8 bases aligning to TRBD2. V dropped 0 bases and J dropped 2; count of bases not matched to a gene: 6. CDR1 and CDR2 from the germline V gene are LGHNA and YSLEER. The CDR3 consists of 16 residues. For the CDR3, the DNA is TGCGCCAGCAGCCAAGAGGGCGGGGGGTCCCCCTACGAGCAGTACTTC. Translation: CASSQEGGGSPYEQYF.

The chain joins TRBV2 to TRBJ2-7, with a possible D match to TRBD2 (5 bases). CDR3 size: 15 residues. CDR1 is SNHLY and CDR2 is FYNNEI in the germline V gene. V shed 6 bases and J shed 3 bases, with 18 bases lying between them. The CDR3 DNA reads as TGTGCCAGCAGCGATGGAGGTCAGGTCATCTACGAGCAGTACGTC. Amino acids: CASSDGGQVIYEQYV.

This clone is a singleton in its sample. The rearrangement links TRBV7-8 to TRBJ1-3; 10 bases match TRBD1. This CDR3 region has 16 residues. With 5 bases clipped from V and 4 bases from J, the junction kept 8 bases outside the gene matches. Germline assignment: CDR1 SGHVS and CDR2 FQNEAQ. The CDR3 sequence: CASSPARTGGGNTIYF. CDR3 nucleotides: TGTGCCAGCAGCCCAGCCCGGACAGGGGGGGGAAACACCATATATTTT. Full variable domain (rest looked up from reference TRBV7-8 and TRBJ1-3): GAGVSQSPRYKVAKRGQDVALRCDPISGHVSLFWYQQALGQGPEFLTYFQNEAQLDKSGLPSDRFFAERPEGSVSTLKIQRTQQEDSAVYLCASSPARTGGGNTIYFGEGSWLTVV.

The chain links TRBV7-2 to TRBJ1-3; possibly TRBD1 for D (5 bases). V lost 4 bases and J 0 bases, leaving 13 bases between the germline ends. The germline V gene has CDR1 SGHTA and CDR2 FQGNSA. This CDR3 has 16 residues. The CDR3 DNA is TGTGCCAGCAGCTCGGGGACTCTTAGCTCTGGAAACACCATATATTTT. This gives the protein CASSSGTLSSGNTIYF.

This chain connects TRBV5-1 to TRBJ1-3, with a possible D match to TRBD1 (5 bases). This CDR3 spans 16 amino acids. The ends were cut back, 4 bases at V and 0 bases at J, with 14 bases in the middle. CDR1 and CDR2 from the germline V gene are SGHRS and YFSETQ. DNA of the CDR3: TGCGCCAGCAGCCGGGGCGGGGAGCTCTCTGGAAACACCATATATTTT. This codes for CASSRGGELSGNTIYF.

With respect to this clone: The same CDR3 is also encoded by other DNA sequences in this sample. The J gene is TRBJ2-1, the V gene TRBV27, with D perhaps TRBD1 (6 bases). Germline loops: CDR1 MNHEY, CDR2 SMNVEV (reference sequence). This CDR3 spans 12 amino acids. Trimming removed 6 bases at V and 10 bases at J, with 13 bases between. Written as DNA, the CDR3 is TGTGCCAGCAGCTCTACAGGGTCCGAGCAGTTCTTC. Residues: CASSSTGSEQFF.

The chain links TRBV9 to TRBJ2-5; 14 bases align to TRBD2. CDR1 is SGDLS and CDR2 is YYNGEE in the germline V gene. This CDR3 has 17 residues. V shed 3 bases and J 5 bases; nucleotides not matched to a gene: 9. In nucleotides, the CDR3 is TGTGCCAGCAGCGCGGGTCGGGGACTAGCGGGGGAGGAGACCCAGTACTTC. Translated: CASSAGRGLAGEETQYF.

CDR3 residues: CASSPTGTQLFF. The CDR3 nucleotides read TGTGCCAGCAGTCCAACCGGGACACAACTGTTTTTT. The genes are TRBV2 and TRBJ1-4; the D gene is possibly TRBD1 (6 bases). Germline V gene sequence: CDR1 SNHLY, CDR2 FYNNEI. V dropped 5 bases and J dropped 12 bases, with 13 bases sitting between them. This CDR3 has 12 residues.

CDR3 in DNA: TGTGCCAGCAGCTTAACGGGGGGAGACGAGCAGTACTTC. Its protein product is CASSLTGGDEQYF. The rearrangement links TRBV7-6 to TRBJ2-7; 7 positions match TRBD2. Germline assignment: CDR1 SGHVS and CDR2 FNYEAQ. The CDR3 loop spans 13 amino acids. V lost 2 bases, J lost 5 bases, and 3 bases stayed unmatched.

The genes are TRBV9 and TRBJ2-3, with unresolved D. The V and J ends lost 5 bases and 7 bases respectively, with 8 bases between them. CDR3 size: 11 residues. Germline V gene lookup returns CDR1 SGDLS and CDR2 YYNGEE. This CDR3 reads CASRSGYTQYF. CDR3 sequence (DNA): TGTGCCAGCAGGTCGGGTTATACGCAGTATTTT.

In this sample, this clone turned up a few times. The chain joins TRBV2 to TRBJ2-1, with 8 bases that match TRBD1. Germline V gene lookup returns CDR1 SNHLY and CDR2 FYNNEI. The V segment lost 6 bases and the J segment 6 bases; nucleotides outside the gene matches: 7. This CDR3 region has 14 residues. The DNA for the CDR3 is TGTGCCAGCAGGACCCGGACAGGGTCCAATGAGCAGTTCTTC. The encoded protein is CASRTRTGSNEQFF.

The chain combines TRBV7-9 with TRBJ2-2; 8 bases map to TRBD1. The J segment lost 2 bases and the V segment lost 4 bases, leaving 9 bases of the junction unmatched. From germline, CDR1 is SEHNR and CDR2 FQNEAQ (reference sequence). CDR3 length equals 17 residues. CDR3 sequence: CASSSSGAGGNTGELFF. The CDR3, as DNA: TGTGCCAGCAGCTCTTCGGGGGCAGGGGGCAACACCGGGGAGCTGTTTTTT.

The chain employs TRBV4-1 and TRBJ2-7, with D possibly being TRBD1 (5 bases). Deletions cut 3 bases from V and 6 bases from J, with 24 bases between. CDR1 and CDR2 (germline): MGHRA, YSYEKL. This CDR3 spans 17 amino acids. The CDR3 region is CASSHPARTGKQGEQYF. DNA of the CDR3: TGCGCCAGCAGCCATCCAGCCCGTACAGGAAAGCAGGGCGAGCAGTACTTC.

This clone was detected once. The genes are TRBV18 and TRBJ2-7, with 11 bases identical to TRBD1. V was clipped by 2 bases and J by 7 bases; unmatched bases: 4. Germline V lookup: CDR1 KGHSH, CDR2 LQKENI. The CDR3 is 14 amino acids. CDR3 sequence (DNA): TGTGCCAGCTCACCAGGACAGGGGGCGGGAGAGCAGTACGTC. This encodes CASSPGQGAGEQYV.

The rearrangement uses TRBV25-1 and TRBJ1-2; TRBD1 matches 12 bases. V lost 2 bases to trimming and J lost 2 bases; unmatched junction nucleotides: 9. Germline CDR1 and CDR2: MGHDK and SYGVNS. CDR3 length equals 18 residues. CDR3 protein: CASSEPRRGTGGNYGYTF. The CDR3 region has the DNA TGTGCCAGCAGTGAACCTCGCCGCGGGACAGGGGGCAACTATGGCTACACCTTC.

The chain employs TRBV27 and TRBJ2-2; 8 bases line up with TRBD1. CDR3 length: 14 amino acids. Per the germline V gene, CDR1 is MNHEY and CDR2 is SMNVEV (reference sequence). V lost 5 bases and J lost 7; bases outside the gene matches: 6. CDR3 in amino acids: CASSPTGGVGELFF. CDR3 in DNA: TGTGCCAGCAGTCCAACAGGGGGAGTCGGGGAGCTGTTTTTT.

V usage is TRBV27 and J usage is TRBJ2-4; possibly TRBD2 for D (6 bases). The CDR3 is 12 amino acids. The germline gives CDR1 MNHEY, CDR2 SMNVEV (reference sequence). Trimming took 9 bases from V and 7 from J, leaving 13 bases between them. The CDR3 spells CASRGNRNIQYF. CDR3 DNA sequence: TGTGCCAGTCGGGGGAATAGGAACATTCAGTACTTC.